This entry lists 5 T cell receptor beta chains sequenced from one sample in a study of blood T cells in healthy people across ages. A second PCR of roughly 6 to 12 cycles used a sample-barcoded 5' primer and a J-beta primer mix. TCRdb redid the calling of the 5' RACE reads with MiXCR, one entry per CDR3 protein. Altogether 850,000 to 1,100,000 distinct CDR3 sequences are present, roughly two fifths being singletons, with the ten largest covering around 12%. Sequences were obtained from blood. The receptors were sampled from a man in his late teens or twenties in good health.

There are a few counts of this clonotype. This chain joins TRBV20-1 and TRBJ1-6; 7 bases fit TRBD1. The CDR3 consists of 13 residues. CDR1 and CDR2 (germline): DFQATT, SNEGSKA (reference sequence). Unmatched junction bases numbered 5, after V lost 6 bases and J lost 6 bases. CDR3: CSATGTANSPLHF. The CDR3 DNA reads as TGCAGTGCCACCGGGACAGCTAATTCACCCCTCCACTTT.

This chain uses TRBV6-1 with TRBJ2-1; D is unclear. The CDR3 runs to 12 residues. The ends were cut back, 4 bases at V and 6 bases at J, with 7 bases in the middle. Germline-derived CDR1 and CDR2 are MNHNS and SASEGT. The CDR3 loop reads CASSVIRNEQFF. The CDR3 nucleotides read TGTGCCAGCAGTGTAATCCGCAATGAGCAGTTCTTC.

The CDR3 bases are TGTGCCAGCCGTAAGATATCGGGCAATGAGCAGTACTTC. Protein sequence: CASRKISGNEQYF. The rearrangement uses TRBV12-3 or TRBV12-4 and TRBJ2-7; the D is unclear. Trimming cost V 8 bases and J 7 bases, with 18 bases left between them. The CDR3 consists of 13 residues.

This rearrangement joins TRBV27 to TRBJ1-1, with no clear D. The CDR3 runs to 15 residues. Germline CDR1 is MNHEY and CDR2 is SMNVEV (reference sequence). The V and J ends lost 2 bases and 1 base respectively, with 11 bases between them. The CDR3 region is CASSLGLSENTEAFF. Here the CDR3 DNA reads TGTGCCAGCAGTTTAGGACTCTCAGAGAACACTGAAGCTTTCTTT.

The chain combines TRBV20-1 with TRBJ2-6; a possible D gene is TRBD2 (6 bases). Trimming took off 6 bases at V and 2 bases at J, with 11 bases between the two ends. CDR3 length equals 14 residues. Germline CDR1 and CDR2: DFQATT and SNEGSKA (reference sequence). CDR3 protein: CSAELATGANVLTF. The CDR3 DNA follows: TGCAGTGCGGAGCTAGCGACTGGGGCCAACGTCCTGACTTTC.